These T cell receptor beta chains were read from a single sample in a study of blood T cell repertoires in COVID-19. Assay: immunoSEQ multiplex PCR; the TCRdb copy retains only in-frame clones and omits some. The sample yields about 240,000 clones, roughly 85% seen once. Sequenced material: PBMCs or T cells enriched from blood (not recorded which). The source is a middle-aged woman who had been exposed to COVID-19. CDR3s include the opening cysteine and the closing phenylalanine or tryptophan. The D gene is left open where the match is weak. Clone size is shown for a subset of rows, as once, few, many or a class of expanded clone.

j_call d_call v_call clone_size cdr3_nt cdr3_aa
TRBJ2-7 TRBD1 TRBV3-1/TRBV3-2 few TGTGCCAGCAGCCGCGGACAGGTCAGCTCCTACGAGCAGTACTTC CASSRGQVSSYEQYF
TRBJ1-2 . TRBV6-2/TRBV6-3 . TGTGCCAGCAGTTACGCGGGGGCGTCTGGCTATGGCTACACCTTC CASSYAGASGYGYTF
TRBJ1-6 TRBD1 TRBV6-1 . TGTGCCAGCAGTGCGTGGGGTTGGACAGGCAATTCACCCCTCCACTTT CASSAWGWTGNSPLHF
TRBJ1-2 . TRBV7-9 . TGTGCCAGCAGCACCCTTAACAGGGCGGATTTCCATGGCTACACCTTC CASSTLNRADFHGYTF
TRBJ2-2 TRBD1 TRBV29-1 . TGCAGCGGGACAGGGCCGAACACCGGGGAGCTGTTTTTT CSGTGPNTGELFF
TRBJ1-6 . TRBV19 . TGTGCCAGTGGGAGGGACTCGGGTTCACCCCTCCACTTT CASGRDSGSPLHF
TRBJ2-7 TRBD1 TRBV28 . TGTGCCAGCAGGCCGGGACAGGGGGCGCGGGAGCAGTACTTC CASRPGQGAREQYF
TRBJ2-1 TRBD2 TRBV11-2 . TGTGCCAGCAACCCTGGCGGGGGGGCCCATGAGCAGTTCTTC CASNPGGGAHEQFF
TRBJ1-1 TRBD1 TRBV5-1 . TGCGCCAGCAGCCCAGGGACAGGAATGAACACTGAAGCTTTCTTT CASSPGTGMNTEAFF
TRBJ2-5 TRBD2 TRBV10-3 once TGTGCCATCAGTGACGCTGCGACCGGGACTACCCGGGAGACCCAGTACTTC CAISDAATGTTRETQYF
TRBJ1-5 TRBD1 TRBV5-1 . TGCGCCAGCAGCTCGACAGGGGCGGATCAGCCCCAGCATTTT CASSSTGADQPQHF
TRBJ1-2 . TRBV4-1 . TGCGCCAGCAGCCAAGATCCGATGGGGAGGTATGGCTACACCTTC CASSQDPMGRYGYTF
TRBJ2-1 . TRBV12-3/TRBV12-4 . TGTGCCAGCACCCAGGGGGGTTACAATGAGCAGTTCTTC CASTQGGYNEQFF
TRBJ1-1 TRBD1 TRBV6-2/TRBV6-3 . TGTGCCAGCAGTGACAGGGTAGGGACTGAAGCTTTCTTT CASSDRVGTEAFF
TRBJ2-1 . TRBV24-1 . TGTGCCACCAGTGCGAACAGGGATTACAATGAGCAGTTCTTC CATSANRDYNEQFF
TRBJ1-2 . TRBV9 . TGTGCCAGCAGCGTACTCGGGACACCCTATGGCTACACCTTC CASSVLGTPYGYTF
TRBJ1-2 TRBD1 TRBV7-9 . TGTGCCAGCAGCTTCAGCGGAACAGGGGCGGTTTATGGCTACACCTTC CASSFSGTGAVYGYTF
TRBJ2-1 TRBD2 TRBV3-1/TRBV3-2 . TGTGCCAGCAGCCTGGGACATAGCGGGGAACTCGATGAGCAGTTCTTC CASSLGHSGELDEQFF
TRBJ1-2 TRBD1 TRBV3-1/TRBV3-2 . TGTGCCAGCAGCCAGAGGGGGCACTATGGCTACACCTTC CASSQRGHYGYTF
TRBJ1-5 TRBD1 TRBV28 once TGTGCCAGCAGTCCTTCCGGGACAGGGGGCTCTCAGCCCCAGCATTTT CASSPSGTGGSQPQHF
TRBJ2-3 . TRBV20-1 few TGCAGTGCTAGTCGGCCGGTCAGGGCAAGCACAGATACGCAGTATTTT CSASRPVRASTDTQYF
TRBJ2-3 TRBD2 TRBV9 . TGTGCCAGCAGCGTAGGAATTAGGGGGATTTTAGCGGGGAGGACCACAGATACGCAGTATTTT CASSVGIRGILAGRTTDTQYF
TRBJ1-3 TRBD1 TRBV19 . TGTGCCAGCGGGCAGGGGGAAGTTTCTGGAAACACCATATATTTT CASGQGEVSGNTIYF
TRBJ2-7 TRBD2 TRBV20-1 once TGCAGCCCACGGGGGGGCTACGAGCAGTACTTC CSPRGGYEQYF
TRBJ1-1 . TRBV5-1 once TGCGCCAGCAAAGAGACACAGGACACTGAAGCTTTCTTT CASKETQDTEAFF
TRBJ1-1 TRBD1 TRBV7-2 few TGTGCCAGCAGCTCCCCCTTAGGGGGCAGGAACACTGAAGCTTTCTTT CASSSPLGGRNTEAFF
TRBJ1-2 TRBD1 TRBV3-1/TRBV3-2 few TGTGCCAGCAGCCGGACCGGGACAGGGGCTGCTAACTATGGCTACACCTTC CASSRTGTGAANYGYTF
TRBJ1-6 . TRBV5-6 . TGTGCCAGCAGCCCAGACAGTTTTAATTCACCCCTCCACTTT CASSPDSFNSPLHF
TRBJ1-2 . TRBV19 . TGTGCCAGTAGACCGACAGACTACTATGGCTACACCTTC CASRPTDYYGYTF
TRBJ1-6 . TRBV6-5 . TGTGCCTCCACATACACTACGGCAGGGATGTCACCCCTCCACTTT CASTYTTAGMSPLHF
TRBJ2-7 TRBD1 TRBV11-2 . TGTGCCAGCAGCGGAGGGACAGGATTCTACGAGCAGTACTTC CASSGGTGFYEQYF
TRBJ1-2 . TRBV6-5 . TGTGCCAGCAGTCGACAGCCCCCCTATGGCTACACCTTC CASSRQPPYGYTF
TRBJ2-5 TRBD2 TRBV28 . TGTGCCAGCAGTTTAGGGTCCGGGGGGAGGGAGACCCAGTACTTC CASSLGSGGRETQYF
TRBJ1-3 TRBD1 TRBV19 . TGTGCCAGTAGTATCGAAAAGACAGGGACTGGAAACACCATATATTTT CASSIEKTGTGNTIYF
TRBJ2-7 . TRBV27 . TGTGCCACCAGAGCGATCGGTGGGGGGTTGGAGCAGTACTTC CATRAIGGGLEQYF
TRBJ1-1 . TRBV19 . TGTGCCAGTAGTATAGCGAACAGGGTTCTTACTGAAGCTTTCTTT CASSIANRVLTEAFF
TRBJ1-1 . TRBV13 . TGTGCCAGCAGCACCAGGGATAACACTGAAGCTTTCTTT CASSTRDNTEAFF
TRBJ1-4 TRBD1 TRBV7-2 once TGTGCCAGCAGCTCCAACCCGACAGGGTTGGGTGAAAAACTGTTTTTT CASSSNPTGLGEKLFF
TRBJ2-5 . TRBV23-1 . TGCGCCAGCAGTCACGACAGGACGCCTCAAGAGACCCAGTACTTC CASSHDRTPQETQYF
TRBJ2-2 TRBD2 TRBV6-2/TRBV6-3 . TGTGCCAGCAGTTACTCCCCCTGGACTAGCGGGGCCGGCACCGGGGAGCTGTTTTTT CASSYSPWTSGAGTGELFF
TRBJ2-3 TRBD1 TRBV11-1 . TGTGCCAGCAGCGCCCGACAGGGGATGGATACGCAGTATTTT CASSARQGMDTQYF
TRBJ1-2 . TRBV29-1 . TGCAGCGTTCCCCCTTCAGACAGATACTATGGCTACACCTTC CSVPPSDRYYGYTF
TRBJ1-1 . TRBV19 . TGTGCCGTGATCGGCGGGCCCCTTGAAGCTTTCTTT CAVIGGPLEAFF
TRBJ2-7 . TRBV30 . TGTGCCTGGAGTGCGGAGTACGAGCAGTACTTC CAWSAEYEQYF
TRBJ1-1 TRBD1 TRBV7-9 . TGTGCCAGCAGCCCTGGACAGGTGAACACTGAAGCTTTCTTT CASSPGQVNTEAFF
TRBJ1-2 . TRBV11-2 . TGTGCCACGGGACCCGGGGGGCGAGAAGGCTACACCTTC CATGPGGREGYTF
TRBJ1-1 . TRBV5-1 . TGCGCCAGCAGCTTTGGGGTGGGCGGGGGGAGACTTGGAACTGAAGCTTTCTTT CASSFGVGGGRLGTEAFF
TRBJ2-1 . TRBV21-1 . TGTGCCAGCAGCAAAGCTCAGGGGTTTGAGCAGTTCTTC CASSKAQGFEQFF
TRBJ2-3 . TRBV11-2 . TGTGCCAGCAGCTTAGTGTCCGGTTCGACAGATACGCAGTATTTT CASSLVSGSTDTQYF
TRBJ2-7 TRBD1 TRBV11-2 . TGTGCCAGCAGCTCACAGACAGGGGGCCTCTCCTACGAGCAGTACTTC CASSSQTGGLSYEQYF
TRBJ2-3 . TRBV27 . TGTGCCAGCAGTGTACCGGGACTCTCCGATACGCAGTATTTT CASSVPGLSDTQYF
TRBJ1-1 . TRBV7-3 . TGTGCCAGCAGCCCATATGGGGAGGGGCACACTGAAGCTTTCTTT CASSPYGEGHTEAFF
TRBJ1-4 . TRBV5-1 once TGCGCCAGCAGCTTGGGGCCAGGAGGTGAAAAACTGTTTTTT CASSLGPGGEKLFF
TRBJ2-4 . TRBV7-3 . TGTGCCAGCAGCTTAACGCAGGGAAACATTCAGTACTTC CASSLTQGNIQYF
TRBJ2-5 . TRBV28 once TGTGCCAGCAGTCCGCCCCTTGGGGGCGGGGAGACCCAGTACTTC CASSPPLGGGETQYF